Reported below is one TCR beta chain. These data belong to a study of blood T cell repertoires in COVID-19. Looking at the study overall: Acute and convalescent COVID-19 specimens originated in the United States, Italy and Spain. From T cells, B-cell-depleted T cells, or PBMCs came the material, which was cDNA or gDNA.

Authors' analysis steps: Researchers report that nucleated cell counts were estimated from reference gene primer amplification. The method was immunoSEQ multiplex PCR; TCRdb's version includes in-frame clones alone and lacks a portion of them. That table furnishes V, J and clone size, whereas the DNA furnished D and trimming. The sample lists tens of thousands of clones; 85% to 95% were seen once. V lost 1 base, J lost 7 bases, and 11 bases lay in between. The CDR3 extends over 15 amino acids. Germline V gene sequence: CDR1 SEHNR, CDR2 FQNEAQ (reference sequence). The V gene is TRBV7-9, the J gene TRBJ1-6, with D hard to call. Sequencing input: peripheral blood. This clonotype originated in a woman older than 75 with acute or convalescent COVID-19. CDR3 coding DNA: TGTGCCAGCAGCTTAGGTCTCAGTTGGAATTCACCCCTCCACTTT. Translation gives CASSLGLSWNSPLHF. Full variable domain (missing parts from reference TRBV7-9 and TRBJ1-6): DTGVSQNPRHKITKRGQNVTFRCDPISEHNRLYWYRQTLGQGPEFLTYFQNEAQLEKSRLLSDRFSAERPKGSFSTLEIQRTEQGDSAMYLCASSLGLSWNSPLHFGNGTRLTVT.